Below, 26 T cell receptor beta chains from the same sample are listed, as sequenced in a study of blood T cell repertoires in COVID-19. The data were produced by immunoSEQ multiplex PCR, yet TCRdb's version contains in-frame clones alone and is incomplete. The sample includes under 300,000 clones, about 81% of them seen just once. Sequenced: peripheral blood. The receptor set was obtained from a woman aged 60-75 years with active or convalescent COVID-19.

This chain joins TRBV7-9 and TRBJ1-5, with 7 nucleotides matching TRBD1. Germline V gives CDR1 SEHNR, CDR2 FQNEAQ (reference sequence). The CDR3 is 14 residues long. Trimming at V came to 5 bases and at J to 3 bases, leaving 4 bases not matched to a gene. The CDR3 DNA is TGTGCCAGCAGCCTGGACAGGTTCAATCAGCCCCAGCATTTT. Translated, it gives CASSLDRFNQPQHF. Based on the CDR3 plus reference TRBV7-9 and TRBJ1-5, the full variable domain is DTGVSQNPRHKITKRGQNVTFRCDPISEHNRLYWYRQTLGQGPEFLTYFQNEAQLEKSRLLSDRFSAERPKGSFSTLEIQRTEQGDSAMYLCASSLDRFNQPQHFGDGTRLSIL.

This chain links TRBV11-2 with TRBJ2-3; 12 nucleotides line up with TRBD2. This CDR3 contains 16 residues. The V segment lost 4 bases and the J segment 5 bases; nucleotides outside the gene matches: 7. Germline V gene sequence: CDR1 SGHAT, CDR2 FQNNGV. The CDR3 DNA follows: TGTGCCAGCAGCTGGTCTAGCGGGGGGGCCGGAGATACGCAGTATTTT. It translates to CASSWSSGGAGDTQYF. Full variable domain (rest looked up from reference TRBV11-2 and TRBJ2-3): EAGVAQSPRYKIIEKRQSVAFWCNPISGHATLYWYQQILGQGPKLLIQFQNNGVVDDSQLPKDRFSAERLKGVDSTLKIQPAKLEDSAVYLCASSWSSGGAGDTQYFGPGTRLTVL.

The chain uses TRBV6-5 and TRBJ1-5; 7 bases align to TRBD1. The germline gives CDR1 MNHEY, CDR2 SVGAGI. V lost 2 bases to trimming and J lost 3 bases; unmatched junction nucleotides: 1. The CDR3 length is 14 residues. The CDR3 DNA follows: TGTGCCAGCAGTTACAAGGGGGCCAATCAGCCCCAGCATTTT. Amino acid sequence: CASSYKGANQPQHF.

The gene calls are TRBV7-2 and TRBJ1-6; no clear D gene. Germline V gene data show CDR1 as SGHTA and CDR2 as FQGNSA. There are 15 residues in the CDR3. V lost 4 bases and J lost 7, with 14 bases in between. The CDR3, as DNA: TGTGCCAGCAGCTCGGCATCGGGATACAATTCACCCCTCCACTTT. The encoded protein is CASSSASGYNSPLHF. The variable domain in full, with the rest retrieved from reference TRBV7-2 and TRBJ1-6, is GAGVSQSPSNKVTEKGKDVELRCDPISGHTALYWYRQSLGQGLEFLIYFQGNSAPDKSGLPSDRFSAERTGGSVSTLTIQRTQQEDSAVYLCASSSASGYNSPLHFGNGTRLTVT.

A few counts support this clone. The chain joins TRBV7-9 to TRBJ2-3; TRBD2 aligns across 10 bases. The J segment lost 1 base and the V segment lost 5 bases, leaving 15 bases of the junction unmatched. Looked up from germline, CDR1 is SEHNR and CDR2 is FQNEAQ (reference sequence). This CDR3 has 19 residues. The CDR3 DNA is TGTGCCAGCAGCCCGGGGGCCCTAGCGGGGGTCTCTGGCACAGATACGCAGTATTTT. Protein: CASSPGALAGVSGTDTQYF.

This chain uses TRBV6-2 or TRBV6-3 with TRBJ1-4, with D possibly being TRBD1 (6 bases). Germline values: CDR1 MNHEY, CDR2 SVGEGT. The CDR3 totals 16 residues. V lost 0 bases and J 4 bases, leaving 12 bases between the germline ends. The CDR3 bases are TGTGCCAGCAGTTACTCTCGACAGGAGATTAATGAAAAACTGTTTTTT. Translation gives CASSYSRQEINEKLFF.

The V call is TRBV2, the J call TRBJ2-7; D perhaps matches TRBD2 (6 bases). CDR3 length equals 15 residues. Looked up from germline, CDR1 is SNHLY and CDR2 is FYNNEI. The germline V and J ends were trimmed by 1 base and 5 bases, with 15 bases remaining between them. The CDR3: CASSEVGPSVHEQYF. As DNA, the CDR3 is TGTGCCAGCAGTGAAGTCGGGCCTAGCGTCCACGAGCAGTACTTC.

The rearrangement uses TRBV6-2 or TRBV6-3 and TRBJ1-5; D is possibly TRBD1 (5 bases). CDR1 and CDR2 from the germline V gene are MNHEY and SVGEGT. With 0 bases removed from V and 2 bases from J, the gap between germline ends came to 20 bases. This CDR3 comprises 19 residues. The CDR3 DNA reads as TGTGCCAGCAGTTACTCGAGACAGTTGCCATGGGGGGGCAATCAGCCCCAGCATTTT. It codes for CASSYSRQLPWGGNQPQHF.

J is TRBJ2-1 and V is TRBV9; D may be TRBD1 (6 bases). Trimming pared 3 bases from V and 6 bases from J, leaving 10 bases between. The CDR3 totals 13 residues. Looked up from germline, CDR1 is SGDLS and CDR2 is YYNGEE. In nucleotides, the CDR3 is TGTGCCAGCAGCGCCCCAGGGGCCAATGAGCAGTTCTTC. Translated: CASSAPGANEQFF. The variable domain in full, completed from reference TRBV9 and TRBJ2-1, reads DSGVTQTPKHLITATGQRVTLRCSPRSGDLSVYWYQQSLDQGLQFLIQYYNGEERAKGNILERFSAQQFPDLHSELNLSSLELGDSALYFCASSAPGANEQFFGPGTRLTVL.

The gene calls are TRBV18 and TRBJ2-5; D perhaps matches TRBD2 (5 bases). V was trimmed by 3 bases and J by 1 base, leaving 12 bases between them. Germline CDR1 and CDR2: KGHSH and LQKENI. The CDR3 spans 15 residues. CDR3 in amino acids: CASSPVGGGQETQYF. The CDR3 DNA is TGTGCCAGCTCACCGGTCGGAGGCGGCCAAGAGACCCAGTACTTC. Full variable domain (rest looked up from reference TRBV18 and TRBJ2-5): NAGVMQNPRHLVRRRGQEARLRCSPMKGHSHVYWYRQLPEEGLKFMVYLQKENIIDESGMPKERFSAEFPKEGPSILRIQQVVRGDSAAYFCASSPVGGGQETQYFGPGTRLLVL.

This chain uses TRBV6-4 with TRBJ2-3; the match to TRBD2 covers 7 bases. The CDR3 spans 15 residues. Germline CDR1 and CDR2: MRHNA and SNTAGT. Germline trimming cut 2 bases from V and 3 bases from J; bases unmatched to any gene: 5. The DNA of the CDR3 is TGTGCCAGCAGTGACCTGGGGGAGGGAACAGATACGCAGTATTTT. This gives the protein CASSDLGEGTDTQYF.

In DNA form, the CDR3 reads TGTGCCAGCAGCTTGCGAGACGAGCAGTACTTC. Protein sequence: CASSLRDEQYF. V usage is TRBV5-5 and J usage is TRBJ2-7; the D is unclear. V lost 1 base and J lost 5, with 4 bases in between. The germline gives CDR1 SGHKS, CDR2 YYEKEE (reference sequence). The CDR3 totals 11 residues.

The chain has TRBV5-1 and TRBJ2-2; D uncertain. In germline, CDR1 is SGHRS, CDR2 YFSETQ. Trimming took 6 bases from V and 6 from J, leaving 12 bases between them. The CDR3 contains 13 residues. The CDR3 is CASNLERSGELFF. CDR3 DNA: TGCGCCAGCAACCTCGAGCGATCCGGGGAGCTGTTTTTT.

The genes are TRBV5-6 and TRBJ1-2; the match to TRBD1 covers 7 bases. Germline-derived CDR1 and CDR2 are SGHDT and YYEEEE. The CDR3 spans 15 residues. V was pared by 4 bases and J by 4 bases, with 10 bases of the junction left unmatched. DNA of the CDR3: TGTGCCAGCAGCCCCTGGCAGGGGGACAGCTATGGCTACACCTTC. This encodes CASSPWQGDSYGYTF.

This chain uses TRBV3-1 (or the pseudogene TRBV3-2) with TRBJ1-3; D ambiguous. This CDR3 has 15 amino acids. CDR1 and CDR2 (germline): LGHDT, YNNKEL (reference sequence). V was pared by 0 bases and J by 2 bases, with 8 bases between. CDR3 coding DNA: TGTGCCAGCAGCCAAGATCAGATTGCTGGAAACACCATATATTTT. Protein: CASSQDQIAGNTIYF.

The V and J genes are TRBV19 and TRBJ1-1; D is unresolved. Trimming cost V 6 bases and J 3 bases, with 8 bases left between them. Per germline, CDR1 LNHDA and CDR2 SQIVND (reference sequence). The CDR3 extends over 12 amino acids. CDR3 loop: CASSDTHTEAFF. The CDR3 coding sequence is TGTGCCAGTAGCGACACCCACACTGAAGCTTTCTTT.

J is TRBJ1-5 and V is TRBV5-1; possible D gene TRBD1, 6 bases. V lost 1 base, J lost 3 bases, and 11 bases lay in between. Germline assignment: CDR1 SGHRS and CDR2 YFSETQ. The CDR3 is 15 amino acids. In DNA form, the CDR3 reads TGCGCCAGCAGCTTGACTACAGGGAACAATCAGCCCCAGCATTTT. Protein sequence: CASSLTTGNNQPQHF.

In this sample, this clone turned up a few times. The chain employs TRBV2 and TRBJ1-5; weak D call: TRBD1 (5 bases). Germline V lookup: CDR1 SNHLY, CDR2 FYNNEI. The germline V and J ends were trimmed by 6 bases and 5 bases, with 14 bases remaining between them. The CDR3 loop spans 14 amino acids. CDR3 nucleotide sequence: TGTGCCAGCAGGGGGGGATACAGCTATCAGCCCCAGCATTTT. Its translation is CASRGGYSYQPQHF.

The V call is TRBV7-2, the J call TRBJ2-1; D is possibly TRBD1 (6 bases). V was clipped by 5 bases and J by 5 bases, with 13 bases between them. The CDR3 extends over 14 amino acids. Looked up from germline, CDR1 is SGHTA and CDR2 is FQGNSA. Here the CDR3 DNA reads TGTGCCAGCAGCCCGTTTGACAGGAACAATGAGCAGTTCTTC. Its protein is CASSPFDRNNEQFF.

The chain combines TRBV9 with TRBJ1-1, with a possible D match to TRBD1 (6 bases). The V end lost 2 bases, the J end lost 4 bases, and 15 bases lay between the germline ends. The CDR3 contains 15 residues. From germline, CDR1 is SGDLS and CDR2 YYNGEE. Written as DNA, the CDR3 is TGTGCCAGCAGCGTGAGACAGGAAGGGGGCACTGAAGCTTTCTTT. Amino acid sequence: CASSVRQEGGTEAFF.

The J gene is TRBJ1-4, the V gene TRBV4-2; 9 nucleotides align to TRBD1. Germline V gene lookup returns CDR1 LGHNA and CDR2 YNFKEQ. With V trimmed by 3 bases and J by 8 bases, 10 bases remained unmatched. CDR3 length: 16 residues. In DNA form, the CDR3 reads TGTGCCAGCAGCCAGGACACAGGACAGGGGCGGGAAAAACTGTTTTTT. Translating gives CASSQDTGQGREKLFF.

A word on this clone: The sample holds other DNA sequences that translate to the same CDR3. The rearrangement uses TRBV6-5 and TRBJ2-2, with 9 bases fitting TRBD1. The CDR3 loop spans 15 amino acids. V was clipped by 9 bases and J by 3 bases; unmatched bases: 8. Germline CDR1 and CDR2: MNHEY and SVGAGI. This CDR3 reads CASSPGQGYTGELFF. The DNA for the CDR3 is TGTGCCAGTTCGCCGGGACAGGGTTACACCGGGGAGCTGTTTTTT.

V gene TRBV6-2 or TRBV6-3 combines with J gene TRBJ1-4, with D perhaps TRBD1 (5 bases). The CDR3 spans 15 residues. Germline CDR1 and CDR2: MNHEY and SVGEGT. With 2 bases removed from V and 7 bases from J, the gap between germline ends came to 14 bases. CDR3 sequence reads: CASSYDDSASEKLFF. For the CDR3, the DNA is TGTGCCAGCAGTTACGACGACAGTGCGAGTGAAAAACTGTTTTTT.

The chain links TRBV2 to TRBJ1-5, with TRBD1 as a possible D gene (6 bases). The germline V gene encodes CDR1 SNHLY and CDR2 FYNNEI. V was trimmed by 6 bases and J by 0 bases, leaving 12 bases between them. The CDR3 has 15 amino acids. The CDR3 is CASRVTGNSNQPQHF. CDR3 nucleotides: TGTGCCAGCAGGGTGACAGGTAATAGCAATCAGCCCCAGCATTTT. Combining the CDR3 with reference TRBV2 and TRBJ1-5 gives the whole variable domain EPEVTQTPSHQVTQMGQEVILRCVPISNHLYFYWYRQILGQKVEFLVSFYNNEISEKSEIFDDQFSVERPDGSNFTLKIRSTKLEDSAMYFCASRVTGNSNQPQHFGDGTRLSIL.

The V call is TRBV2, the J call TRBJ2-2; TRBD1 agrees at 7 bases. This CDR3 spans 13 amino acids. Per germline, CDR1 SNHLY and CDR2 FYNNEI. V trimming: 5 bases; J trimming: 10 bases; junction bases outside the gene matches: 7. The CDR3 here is CASSYDRALELFF. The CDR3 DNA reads TGTGCCAGCAGTTATGACAGGGCCTTGGAGCTGTTTTTT.

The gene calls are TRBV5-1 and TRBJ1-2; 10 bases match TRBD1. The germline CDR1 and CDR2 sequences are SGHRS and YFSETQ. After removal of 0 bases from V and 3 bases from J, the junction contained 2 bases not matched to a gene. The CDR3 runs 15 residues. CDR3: CASSLGGTGDYGYTF. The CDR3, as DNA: TGCGCCAGCAGCTTGGGCGGGACAGGGGACTATGGCTACACCTTC.